This T cell receptor (beta chain) was sequenced during a study of T-cell memory formation after mild COVID-19. Study-wide points: CD4/CD8 balance held among clones contracting day 15 to 85, and later expanders leaned CD4+. The finding that pre-infection memory included some responding clones suggested that cross-reactive memory joined.

A remark on this clonotype: Its antigen remains unidentified.

CDR3 length equals 14 residues. Germline loops: CDR1 LGHNA, CDR2 YNFKEQ. Trimming removed 4 bases at V and 2 bases at J, with 11 bases between. Libraries for TCRalpha and TCRbeta carried sample barcodes and unique molecular identifiers via 5'RACE. TCRdb reprocessed the 5' RACE reads with MiXCR, giving one entry per CDR3 protein. The sample contains roughly 350,000 distinct CDR3 sequences, more than 20% of which appear only once. The clonotype comes from an adult woman who had mild COVID-19 (a few samples of this study predate the infection). Cell type and time point are not known. The chain joins TRBV4-2 to TRBJ2-5; D is possibly TRBD2 (6 bases). Material for sequencing was PBMCs or a T cell subset sorted from them (not recorded which). The CDR3 sequence: CASSPGLDQETQYF. The CDR3 nucleotides are TGTGCCAGCAGCCCGGGACTCGATCAAGAGACCCAGTACTTC.